The T cell receptor beta chain under discussion was sequenced for a study of cytomegalovirus exposure and HLA in healthy donors. Findings of the study overall: Among TCR beta chains, those listed as cytomegalovirus-associated numbered around 160. Being productive about 87% or about 30% of the time was typical of most TCR beta V segments in an earlier analysis.

On this clone itself: Its antigen is as yet unknown.

Use of 60 Vbeta and 13 Jbeta primers characterized the PCR. Using immunoSEQ multiplex PCR, the repertoire was profiled, and TCRdb retains in-frame clones only, with some absent. Across about 110,000 clones, the top ten clones capture approximately 3.7% of the sample. The CDR3 has 16 amino acids. This clonotype was sampled from a young man in good health and CMV-seronegative. The sequencing input was PBMCs. V gene TRBV12-1 combines with J gene TRBJ2-7; TRBD2, the table's D call, was not compared with the DNA. TRBV12-1 is deemed a pseudogene. CDR3 loop: CASGLRKGEEAYEQYF. The CDR3 DNA follows: TGTGCCAGCGGCCTAAGAAAGGGAGAGGAAGCCTACGAGCAGTACTTC.